Each of the 18 T cell receptor beta chains below was sequenced from the same sample in a study of neurological immune-mediated disorders (dated by TCRdb to between 2018 and 2021). Library generation was performed with 5' RACE. TCRdb names Illumina HiSeq 2500 as the instrument used. TCRdb took the public reads, trimmed them with fastp at Q25, ran MiXCR for clone calling and kept in-frame beta chains. Under each unique CDR3 protein, matching rows form one entry showing the most common genes and DNA. For this sample the table gives roughly 15,000 distinct CDR3 sequences, of which around 14% were detected only once. Less than 50% of the sample goes to the ten largest clones. Sequenced material: CD8+ T cells from blood. The source of these receptors is a female donor with HTLV-1-associated myelopathy (HAM/TSP).

This clonotype is judged medium-sized. The chain is built from TRBV5-1 and TRBJ2-7, with 12 bases matching TRBD2. Losses at the gene ends were 3 bases for V and 7 bases for J; bases not matched to a gene: 8. Germline CDR1 is SGHRS and CDR2 is YFSETQ. The CDR3 is made up of 15 amino acids. CDR3 sequence reads: CASSSGLAGWGEQYF. CDR3 bases: TGCGCCAGCAGCTCTGGACTAGCGGGGTGGGGAGAGCAGTACTTC. The full variable domain, completed using reference TRBV5-1 and TRBJ2-7, is KAGVTQTPRYLIKTRGQQVTLSCSPISGHRSVSWYQQTPGQGLQFLFEYFSETQRNKGNFPGRFSGRQFSNSRSEMNVSTLELGDSALYLCASSSGLAGWGEQYFGPGTRLTVT.

This clonotype has at least ten counts. V is TRBV15 and J is TRBJ1-4; D remains unclear. The ends were cut back, 0 bases at V and 5 bases at J, with 7 bases in the middle. The CDR3 sequence is 14 residues long. In germline, CDR1 is LNHNV, CDR2 YYDKDF (reference sequence). CDR3 protein: CATSRDWRNEKLFF. CDR3 sequence (DNA): TGTGCCACCAGCAGAGATTGGCGGAATGAAAAACTGTTTTTT.

J is TRBJ2-1 and V is TRBV25-1; TRBD2 is a possible D gene (6 bases). Germline-derived CDR1 and CDR2 are MGHDK and SYGVNS. The V end was cut by 2 bases, the J end by 14 bases, with 25 bases between. This CDR3 comprises 16 residues. The CDR3 sequence is CASSEGYLGEAYEKFF. The CDR3 DNA follows: TGTGCCAGCAGTGAAGGATACCTCGGGGAGGCCTACGAGAAGTTCTTC.

This clonotype was recorded many times. The J gene is TRBJ2-7, the V gene TRBV7-9; D gene ambiguous. The ends were cut back, 2 bases at V and 2 bases at J, with 4 bases in the middle. The length of the CDR3 is 12 residues. Germline V gene data show CDR1 as SEHNR and CDR2 as FQNEAQ (reference sequence). The CDR3 DNA reads TGTGCCAGCAGCTTACTAGCCTACGAGCAGTACTTC. Protein product: CASSLLAYEQYF.

At least ten counts were recorded for this clonotype. The chain recombines TRBV7-9 with TRBJ2-7, with D unclear. V dropped 5 bases and J dropped 2 bases, with 22 bases sitting between them. CDR1 is SEHNR, CDR2 FQNEAQ, per germline (reference sequence). CDR3 size: 17 residues. The CDR3 loop reads CASSPTLRDDQTYEQYF. The CDR3 DNA is TGTGCCAGCAGCCCGACTTTACGCGACGACCAAACCTACGAGCAGTACTTC.

The sample holds many counts of this clonotype. CDR3 loop: CSVDGEAGEKENIQYF. CDR3 in DNA: TGCAGCGTTGATGGGGAGGCAGGGGAAAAGGAAAACATTCAGTACTTC. This chain joins TRBV29-1 and TRBJ2-4, with D perhaps being TRBD1 or TRBD2 (6 bases each). Germline V gene data show CDR1 as SQVTM and CDR2 as ANQGSEA. V dropped 3 bases and J dropped 5 bases, with 20 bases sitting between them. This CDR3 contains 16 residues.

In this sample, this clonotype turned up many times. The J gene is TRBJ2-5, the V gene TRBV28; 12 bases agree with TRBD1. After removal of 5 bases from V and 4 bases from J, the junction contained 11 bases not matched to a gene. Germline loops: CDR1 MDHEN, CDR2 SYDVKM. The CDR3 totals 17 residues. In DNA form, the CDR3 reads TGTGCCAGCAGTCGGGGACAGGGGGCTGTAGCGGCAGAGACCCAGTACTTC. This translates into CASSRGQGAVAAETQYF.

This clonotype was detected only a few times. The J gene is TRBJ2-7, the V gene TRBV15; tentatively, D is TRBD2 (5 bases). Between the trimmed V and J ends, which lost 4 bases and 4 bases, there was a span of 14 bases. This CDR3 is built from 14 residues. CDR1 is LNHNV and CDR2 is YYDKDF in the germline V gene (reference sequence). The CDR3 region has the DNA TGTGCCACCAGCATTTTCAGCGGAGAATACGAGCAGTACTTC. Translating gives CATSIFSGEYEQYF.

J is TRBJ2-1 and V is TRBV6-5; TRBD2 matches 7 bases. The junction had 11 bases not matched to a gene; V was cut back by 8 bases and J by 4 bases. This CDR3 region has 15 residues. Germline V CDR1 and CDR2: MNHEY, SVGAGI. DNA of the CDR3: TGTGCCAGCGCGCCCGAGGGCGGGGGATACAATGAGCAGTTCTTC. Its translation: CASAPEGGGYNEQFF.

This clonotype was seen more than once but under ten times. The V gene is TRBV5-4, the J gene TRBJ2-1, with D maybe TRBD1 (5 bases). Trimming shortened V by 4 bases and J by 9 bases, and 11 bases separated the two germline ends. CDR1 SGHNT and CDR2 YYREEE come from the germline V gene (reference sequence). This CDR3 contains 12 residues. The CDR3 loop reads CASSGQGVEQFF. CDR3 nucleotides: TGTGCCAGCAGCGGACAAGGAGTTGAGCAGTTCTTC.

This clonotype was detected many times. J is TRBJ2-3 and V is TRBV11-2; D remains ambiguous. This CDR3 has 12 amino acids. Germline V gene lookup returns CDR1 SGHAT and CDR2 FQNNGV. V lost 5 bases, J lost 4 bases, and 7 bases lay in between. In nucleotides, the CDR3 is TGTGCCAGCAGCAAGCGACCAGATACGCAGTATTTT. Protein sequence: CASSKRPDTQYF.

Many counts were recorded for this clonotype. The V gene is TRBV7-2, the J gene TRBJ2-3; TRBD1 agrees at 7 bases. The CDR3 is 11 amino acids. The V segment lost 8 bases and the J segment 10 bases; nucleotides outside the gene matches: 6. Germline V gives CDR1 SGHTA, CDR2 FQGNSA. The CDR3 here is CASLGGQAQYF. DNA for the CDR3: TGTGCCAGCCTGGGCGGACAGGCGCAGTATTTT.

This clonotype was counted many times. This chain uses TRBV29-1 with TRBJ2-2, with D possibly being TRBD2 (5 bases). This CDR3 comprises 14 residues. V lost 4 bases and J 5 bases, leaving 14 bases between the germline ends. Germline-derived CDR1 and CDR2 are SQVTM and ANQGSEA. DNA for the CDR3: TGCAGCGTTGGGGAAGGGAGTATAACCGGGGAGCTGTTTTTT. It encodes CSVGEGSITGELFF.

This clonotype was observed at least ten times. The chain employs TRBV20-1 and TRBJ2-3; TRBD2 matches 8 bases. Germline-derived CDR1 and CDR2 are DFQATT and SNEGSKA (reference sequence). Unmatched junction bases numbered 7, after V lost 3 bases and J lost 5 bases. This CDR3 is 14 amino acids long. CDR3 region: CSARVSGMEDTQYF. The CDR3 coding sequence is TGCAGTGCTAGGGTTAGCGGGATGGAAGATACGCAGTATTTT.

Concerning this clonotype: A single base separates this from a much larger clone, so it may be a read error. The rearrangement joins TRBV7-2 to TRBJ2-3; 9 bases match TRBD2. Germline V gene data show CDR1 as SGHTA and CDR2 as FQGNSA. The CDR3 loop spans 14 amino acids. V gave up 7 bases and J gave up 7 bases; unmatched junction bases: 9. As DNA, the CDR3 is TGTGCCAGCAAAGGGACTAGCTATGAATATACGCAGTATTTT. The encoded protein is CASKGTSYEYTQYF.

For this clonotype: The junction departs from germline at one end; a sequencing error may be responsible. J is TRBJ2-6 and V is TRBV4-3, with no clear D. There are 16 residues in the CDR3. The germline V gene encodes CDR1 LGHNA and CDR2 YSLEER. The CDR3 DNA follows: TGCGCCAGCAGCCAAGACATCGTCTCTTGGGCTAACGTCCTGACTTTC. This codes for CASSQDIVSWANVLTF.

At least ten counts were recorded for this clonotype. The V call is TRBV10-3, the J call TRBJ1-6; the D gene is possibly TRBD1 (5 bases). This CDR3 region has 16 residues. Germline values: CDR1 ENHRY, CDR2 SYGVKD. Trimming pared 10 bases from V and 0 bases from J, leaving 16 bases between. CDR3 in amino acids: CATATGESSYNSPLHF. The CDR3 nucleotides read TGTGCCACGGCCACAGGCGAAAGCTCCTATAATTCACCCCTCCACTTT.

Many counts were recorded for this clonotype. The CDR3 protein is CASSLVLLGTGVAVGPPYNEQFF. CDR3 coding DNA: TGTGCCAGCAGTTTAGTATTATTGGGGACAGGCGTAGCGGTGGGACCGCCCTACAATGAGCAGTTCTTC. The chain joins TRBV12-3 or TRBV12-4 to TRBJ2-1, with 8 bases that match TRBD1. The CDR3 sequence is 23 residues long. J was trimmed by 2 bases and V by 1 base; bases with no gene match: 25.